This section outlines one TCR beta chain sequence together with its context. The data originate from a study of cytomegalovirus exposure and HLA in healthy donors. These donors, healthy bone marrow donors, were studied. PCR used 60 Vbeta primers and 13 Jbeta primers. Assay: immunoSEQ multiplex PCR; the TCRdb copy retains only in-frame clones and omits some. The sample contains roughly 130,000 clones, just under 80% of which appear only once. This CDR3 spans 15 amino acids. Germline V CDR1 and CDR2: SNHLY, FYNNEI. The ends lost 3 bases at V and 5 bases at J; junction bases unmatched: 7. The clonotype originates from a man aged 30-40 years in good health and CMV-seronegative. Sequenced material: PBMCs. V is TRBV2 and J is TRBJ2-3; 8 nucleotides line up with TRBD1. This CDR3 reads CASSDATGAGDTQYF. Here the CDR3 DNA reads TGTGCCAGCAGTGACGCGACAGGGGCTGGAGATACGCAGTATTTT.